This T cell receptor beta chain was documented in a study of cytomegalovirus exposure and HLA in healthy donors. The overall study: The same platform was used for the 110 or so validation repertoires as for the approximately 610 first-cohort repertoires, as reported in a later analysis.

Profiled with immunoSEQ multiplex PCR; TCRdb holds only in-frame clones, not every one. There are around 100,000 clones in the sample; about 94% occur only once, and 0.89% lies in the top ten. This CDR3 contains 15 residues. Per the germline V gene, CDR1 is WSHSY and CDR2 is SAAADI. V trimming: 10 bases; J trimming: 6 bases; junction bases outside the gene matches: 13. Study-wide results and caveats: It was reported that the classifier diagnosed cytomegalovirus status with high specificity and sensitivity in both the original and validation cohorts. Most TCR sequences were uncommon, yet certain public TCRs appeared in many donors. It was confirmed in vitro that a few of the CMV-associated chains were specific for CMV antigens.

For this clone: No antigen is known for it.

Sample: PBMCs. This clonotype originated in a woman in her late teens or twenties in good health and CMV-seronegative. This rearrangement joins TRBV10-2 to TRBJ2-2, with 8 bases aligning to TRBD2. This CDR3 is CATPNGRGTAGELFF. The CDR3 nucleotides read TGCGCCACCCCTAACGGGAGGGGTACCGCCGGGGAGCTGTTTTTT.